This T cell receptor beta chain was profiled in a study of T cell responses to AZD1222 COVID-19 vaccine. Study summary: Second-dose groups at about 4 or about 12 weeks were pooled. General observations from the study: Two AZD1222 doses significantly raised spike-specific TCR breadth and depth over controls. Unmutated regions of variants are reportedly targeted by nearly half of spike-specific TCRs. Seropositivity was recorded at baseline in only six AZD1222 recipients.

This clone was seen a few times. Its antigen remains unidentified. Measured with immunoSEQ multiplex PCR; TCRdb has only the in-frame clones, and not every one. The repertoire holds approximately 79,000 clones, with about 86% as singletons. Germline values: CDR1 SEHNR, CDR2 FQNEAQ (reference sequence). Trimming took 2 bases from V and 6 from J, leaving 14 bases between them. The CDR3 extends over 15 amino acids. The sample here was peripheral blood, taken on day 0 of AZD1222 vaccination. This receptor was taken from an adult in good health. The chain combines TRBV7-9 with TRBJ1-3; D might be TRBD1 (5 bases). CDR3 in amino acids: CASSLRGTPENTIYF. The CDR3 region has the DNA TGTGCCAGCAGCTTACGGGGGACTCCTGAAAACACCATATATTTT.